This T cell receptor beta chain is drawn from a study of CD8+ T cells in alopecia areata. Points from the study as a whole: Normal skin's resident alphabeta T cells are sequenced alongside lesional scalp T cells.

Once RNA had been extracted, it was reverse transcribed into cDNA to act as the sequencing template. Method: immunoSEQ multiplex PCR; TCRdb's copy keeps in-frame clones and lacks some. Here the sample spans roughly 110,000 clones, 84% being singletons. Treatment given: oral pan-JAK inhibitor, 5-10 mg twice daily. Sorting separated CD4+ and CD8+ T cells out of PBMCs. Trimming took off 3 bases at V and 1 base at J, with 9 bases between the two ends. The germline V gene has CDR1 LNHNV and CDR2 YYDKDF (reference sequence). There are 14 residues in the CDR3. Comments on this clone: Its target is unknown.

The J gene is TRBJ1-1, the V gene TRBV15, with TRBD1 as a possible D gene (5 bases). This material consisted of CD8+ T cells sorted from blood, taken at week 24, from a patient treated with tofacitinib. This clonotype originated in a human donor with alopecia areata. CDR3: CATSSPTGNTEAFF. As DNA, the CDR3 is TGTGCCACCAGCAGCCCCACAGGGAACACTGAAGCTTTCTTT. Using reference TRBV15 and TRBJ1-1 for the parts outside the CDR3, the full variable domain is DAMVIQNPRYQVTQFGKPVTLSCSQTLNHNVMYWYQQKSSQAPKLLFHYYDKDFNNEADTPDNFQSRRPNTSFCFLDIRSPGLGDTAMYLCATSSPTGNTEAFFGQGTRLTVV.